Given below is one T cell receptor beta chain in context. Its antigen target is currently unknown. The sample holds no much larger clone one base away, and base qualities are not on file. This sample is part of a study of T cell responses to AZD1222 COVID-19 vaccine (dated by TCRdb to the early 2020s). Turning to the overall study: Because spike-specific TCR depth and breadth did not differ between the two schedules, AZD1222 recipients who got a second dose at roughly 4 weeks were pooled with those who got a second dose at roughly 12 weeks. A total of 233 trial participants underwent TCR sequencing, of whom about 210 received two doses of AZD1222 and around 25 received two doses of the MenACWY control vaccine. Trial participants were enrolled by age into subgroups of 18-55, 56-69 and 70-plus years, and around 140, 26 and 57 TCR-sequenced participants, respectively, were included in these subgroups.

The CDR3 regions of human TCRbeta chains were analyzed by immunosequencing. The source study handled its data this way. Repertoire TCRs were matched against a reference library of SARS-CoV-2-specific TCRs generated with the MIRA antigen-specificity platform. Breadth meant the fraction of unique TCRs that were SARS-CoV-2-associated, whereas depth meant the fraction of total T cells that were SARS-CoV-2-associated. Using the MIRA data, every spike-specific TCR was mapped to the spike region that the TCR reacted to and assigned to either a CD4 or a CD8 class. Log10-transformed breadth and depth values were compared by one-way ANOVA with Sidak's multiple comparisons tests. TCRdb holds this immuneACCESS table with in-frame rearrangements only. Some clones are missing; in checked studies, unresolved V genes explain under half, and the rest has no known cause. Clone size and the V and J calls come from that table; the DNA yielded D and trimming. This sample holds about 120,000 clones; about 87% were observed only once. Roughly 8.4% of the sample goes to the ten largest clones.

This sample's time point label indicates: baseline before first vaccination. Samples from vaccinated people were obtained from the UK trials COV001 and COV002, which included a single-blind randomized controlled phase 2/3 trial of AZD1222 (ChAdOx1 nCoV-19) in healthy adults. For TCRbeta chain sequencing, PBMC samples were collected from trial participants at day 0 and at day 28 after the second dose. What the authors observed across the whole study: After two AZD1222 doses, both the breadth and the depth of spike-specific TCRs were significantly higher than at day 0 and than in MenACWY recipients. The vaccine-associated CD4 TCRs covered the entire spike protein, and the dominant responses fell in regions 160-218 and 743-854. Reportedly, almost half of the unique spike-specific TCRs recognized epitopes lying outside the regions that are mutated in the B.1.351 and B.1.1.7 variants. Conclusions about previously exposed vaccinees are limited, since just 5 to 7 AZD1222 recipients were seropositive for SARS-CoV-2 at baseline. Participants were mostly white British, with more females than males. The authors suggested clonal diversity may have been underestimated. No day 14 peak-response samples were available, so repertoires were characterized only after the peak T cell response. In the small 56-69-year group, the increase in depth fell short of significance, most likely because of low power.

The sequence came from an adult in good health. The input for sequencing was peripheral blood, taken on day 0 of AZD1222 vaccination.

Here the CDR3 is given as CASSGRPSNYGYTF. The sequence in DNA is TGTGCCAGCAGCGGACGGCCTAGTAACTATGGCTACACCTTC. The chain is made from TRBV25-1 and TRBJ1-2, with the D segment identity uncertain. The cysteine opens and the phenylalanine closes a CDR3 of 14 amino acids. Of all the DNA, just the CDR3 is kept, 42 bases in frame from base 1. V is cut by 6 bases and J by 1 base, and the space between the germline ends is 12 bases. Via the germline V gene, CDR1 is MGHDK and CDR2 SYGVNS.